The clone carrying this T cell receptor beta chain was seen a handful of times. As yet, its antigen is unknown. The data were taken from a study of early T cells in non-severe SARS-CoV-2 infection. Study overall: Chains were not paired, and sequencing was done on bulk RNA from unsorted whole blood.

Germline assignment: CDR1 SEHNR and CDR2 FQNEAQ (reference sequence). The length of the CDR3 is 11 residues. V lost 6 bases and J 7 bases, leaving 10 bases between the germline ends. The protocol attached unique molecular identifiers to individual cDNA molecules. Via MiXCR, TCRdb re-called the 5' RACE reads, giving one row per CDR3 protein. The repertoire holds fewer than 85,000 distinct CDR3 sequences, with 15% as singletons. Study-wide results and caveats: The study's VDJdb matching favored anti-spike CD8 responses and missed private and CD4 specificities.

Input material: whole blood. The TCR sequence derives from an adult who was a healthcare worker with PCR-confirmed SARS-CoV-2 infection or an uninfected control (not recorded which). The V and J genes are TRBV7-9 and TRBJ2-7; D might be TRBD2 (6 bases). DNA of the CDR3: TGTGCCAGCAGTTACGCGGGGGAGCAGTACTTC. Its protein product is CASSYAGEQYF.